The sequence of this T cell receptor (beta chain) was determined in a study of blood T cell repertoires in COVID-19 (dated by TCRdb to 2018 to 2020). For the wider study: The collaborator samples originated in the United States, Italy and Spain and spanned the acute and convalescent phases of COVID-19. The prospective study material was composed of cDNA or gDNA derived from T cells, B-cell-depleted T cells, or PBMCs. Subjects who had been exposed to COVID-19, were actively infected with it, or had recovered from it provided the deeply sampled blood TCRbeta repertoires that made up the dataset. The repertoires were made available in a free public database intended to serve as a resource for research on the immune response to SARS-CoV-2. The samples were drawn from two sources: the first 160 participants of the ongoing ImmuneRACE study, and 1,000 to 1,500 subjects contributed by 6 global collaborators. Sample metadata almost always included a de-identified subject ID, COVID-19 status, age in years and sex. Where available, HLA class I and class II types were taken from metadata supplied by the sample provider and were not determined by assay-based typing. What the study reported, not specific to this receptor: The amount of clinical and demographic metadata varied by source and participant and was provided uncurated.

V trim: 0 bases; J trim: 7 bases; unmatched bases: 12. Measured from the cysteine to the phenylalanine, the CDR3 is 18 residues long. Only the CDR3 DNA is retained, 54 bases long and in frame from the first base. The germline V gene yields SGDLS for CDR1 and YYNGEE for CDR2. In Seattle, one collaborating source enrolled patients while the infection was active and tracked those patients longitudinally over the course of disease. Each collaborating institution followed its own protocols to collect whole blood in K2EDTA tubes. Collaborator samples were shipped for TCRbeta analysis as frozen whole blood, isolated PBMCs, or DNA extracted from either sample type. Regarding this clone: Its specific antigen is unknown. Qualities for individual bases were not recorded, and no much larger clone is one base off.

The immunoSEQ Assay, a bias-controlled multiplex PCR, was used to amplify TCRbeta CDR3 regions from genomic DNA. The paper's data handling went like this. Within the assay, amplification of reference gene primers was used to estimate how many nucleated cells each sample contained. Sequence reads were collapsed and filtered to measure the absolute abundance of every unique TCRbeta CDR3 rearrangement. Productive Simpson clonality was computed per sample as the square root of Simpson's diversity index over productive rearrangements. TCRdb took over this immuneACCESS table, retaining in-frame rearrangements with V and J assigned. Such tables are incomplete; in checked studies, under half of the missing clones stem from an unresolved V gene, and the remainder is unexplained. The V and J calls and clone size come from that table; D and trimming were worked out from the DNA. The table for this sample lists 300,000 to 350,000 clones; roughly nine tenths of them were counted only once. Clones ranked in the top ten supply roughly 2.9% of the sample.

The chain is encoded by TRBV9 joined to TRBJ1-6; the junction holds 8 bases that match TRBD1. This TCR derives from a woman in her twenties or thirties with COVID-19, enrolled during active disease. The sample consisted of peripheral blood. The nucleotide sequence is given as TGTGCCAGCAGCGTAGAGGATTATGGGGGGACAGGAAATTCACCCCTCCACTTT. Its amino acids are CASSVEDYGGTGNSPLHF.